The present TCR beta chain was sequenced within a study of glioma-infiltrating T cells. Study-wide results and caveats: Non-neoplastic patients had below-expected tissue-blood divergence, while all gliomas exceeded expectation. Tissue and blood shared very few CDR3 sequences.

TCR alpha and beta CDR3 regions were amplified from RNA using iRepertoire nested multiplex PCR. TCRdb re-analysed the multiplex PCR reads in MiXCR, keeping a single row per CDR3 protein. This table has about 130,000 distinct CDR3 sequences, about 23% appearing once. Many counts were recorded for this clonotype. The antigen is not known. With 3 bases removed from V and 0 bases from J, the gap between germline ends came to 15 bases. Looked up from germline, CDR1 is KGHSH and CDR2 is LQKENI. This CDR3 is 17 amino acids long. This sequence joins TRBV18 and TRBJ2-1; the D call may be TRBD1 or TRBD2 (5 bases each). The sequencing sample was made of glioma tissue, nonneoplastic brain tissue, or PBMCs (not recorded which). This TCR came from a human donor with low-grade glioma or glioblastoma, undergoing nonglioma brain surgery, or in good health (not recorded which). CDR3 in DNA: TGTGCCAGCTCACCCAGTAGGATGAGGGGCTCCTACAATGAGCAGTTCTTC. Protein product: CASSPSRMRGSYNEQFF.